This entry lists 26 T cell receptor beta chains sequenced from one sample in a study of cytomegalovirus exposure and HLA in healthy donors. PCR primers comprised 60 Vbeta and 13 Jbeta primers. Profiled with immunoSEQ multiplex PCR; TCRdb holds only in-frame clones, not every one. The data show some 160,000 clones, approximately 84% seen once. The sequencing input was PBMCs. Every receptor here comes from a woman in her thirties or forties in good health and CMV-seropositive.

The V gene is TRBV15, the J gene TRBJ2-5; 14 bases match TRBD2. This CDR3 is built from 15 residues. Germline assignment: CDR1 LNHNV and CDR2 YYDKDF (reference sequence). Losses at the gene ends were 3 bases for V and 5 bases for J; bases not matched to a gene: 2. In DNA, the CDR3 is TGTGCCACCAGCAGGACTAGCGGGGGGGCGGAGACCCAGTACTTC. Amino acid sequence: CATSRTSGGAETQYF.

The chain uses TRBV7-9 and TRBJ2-3, with 8 nucleotides matching TRBD1. Per the germline V gene, CDR1 is SEHNR and CDR2 is FQNEAQ (reference sequence). CDR3 length equals 11 residues. V trimming: 5 bases; J trimming: 12 bases; junction bases outside the gene matches: 4. CDR3 region: CASSPDRGQYF. The CDR3 DNA follows: TGTGCCAGCAGCCCCGACAGGGGACAGTATTTT.

Regarding this clone: One end of the junction does not line up with germline, which may come from a read error. J is TRBJ1-2 and V is TRBV7-9; 7 nucleotides align to TRBD1. Germline V gene sequence: CDR1 SEHNR, CDR2 FQNEAQ (reference sequence). The CDR3 loop spans 17 amino acids. The CDR3: CSSSQLERTGYDYGYTF. DNA for the CDR3: TGTTCCAGCAGCCAGTTAGAACGGACAGGTTACGACTATGGCTACACCTTC. The variable domain in full, with the rest retrieved from reference TRBV7-9 and TRBJ1-2, is DTGVSQNPRHKITKRGQNVTFRCDPISEHNRLYWYRQTLGQGPEFLTYFQNEAQLEKSRLLSDRFSAERPKGSFSTLEIQRTEQGDSAMYLCSSSQLERTGYDYGYTFGSGTRLTVV.

The chain carries TRBV27 and TRBJ2-2, with D possibly being TRBD2 (5 bases). Trimming pared 6 bases from V and 3 bases from J, leaving 17 bases between. The CDR3 loop spans 16 amino acids. Germline lookup yields CDR1 MNHEY and CDR2 SMNVEV (reference sequence). The DNA of the CDR3 is TGTGCCAGCAGACCACCTAAGTGGGGAGACACCGGGGAGCTGTTTTTT. Amino acid sequence: CASRPPKWGDTGELFF.

CDR3 in amino acids: CASSLAGGQTGELFF. The CDR3 bases are TGTGCCAGCAGCTTAGCAGGGGGCCAGACCGGGGAGCTGTTTTTT. The chain has TRBV7-6 and TRBJ2-2; TRBD1 matches at 7 bases. CDR1 and CDR2 (germline): SGHVS, FNYEAQ. V gave up 0 bases and J gave up 5 bases; unmatched junction bases: 3. The CDR3 extends over 15 amino acids. Supplemented by reference TRBV7-6 and TRBJ2-2, the full variable domain reads GAGVSQSPRYKVTKRGQDVALRCDPISGHVSLYWYRQALGQGPEFLTYFNYEAQQDKSGLPNDRFSAERPEGSISTLTIQRTEQRDSAMYRCASSLAGGQTGELFFGEGSRLTVL.

A single count supports this clone. One end of the junction fails to match germline, which may point to a read error. The rearrangement links TRBV7-8 to TRBJ2-2, with 9 bases matching TRBD1. In germline, CDR1 is SGHVS, CDR2 FQNEAQ. CDR3 size: 16 residues. DNA of the CDR3: TGTGCCAGCGGCTTGAGGGACAGGGTTTTTACCGGGGAGCTGTTTTTT. This translates into CASGLRDRVFTGELFF.

This chain connects TRBV4-1 to TRBJ2-5; 10 bases agree with TRBD2. Trimming took 4 bases from V and 4 from J; bases not matched to a gene: 12. This CDR3 is built from 17 residues. Germline V lookup: CDR1 MGHRA, CDR2 YSYEKL. CDR3 DNA sequence: TGCGCCAGCAGCCCCGTTAGCGGGGGGAAAGTTGGAGAGACCCAGTACTTC. Translation gives CASSPVSGGKVGETQYF.

This clone was recorded only once. J is TRBJ1-1 and V is TRBV5-1, with D maybe TRBD1 (5 bases). There are 17 residues in the CDR3. Trimming took 4 bases from V and 1 from J, leaving 20 bases between them. CDR1 is SGHRS and CDR2 is YFSETQ in the germline V gene. CDR3 sequence (DNA): TGCGCCAGCAGCCCGGGACTTAATAGGGCGGGGAACACTGAAGCTTTCTTT. Translation gives CASSPGLNRAGNTEAFF.

V and J are TRBV28 and TRBJ1-3; D perhaps matches TRBD1 (5 bases). The ends were cut back, 6 bases at V and 0 bases at J, with 15 bases in the middle. Looked up from germline, CDR1 is MDHEN and CDR2 is SYDVKM. The CDR3 sequence is 16 residues long. The DNA of the CDR3 is TGTGCCAGCAGATCCGTACAGGAAGCCTCTGGAAACACCATATATTTT. It yields the protein CASRSVQEASGNTIYF.

The chain uses TRBV18 and TRBJ1-1; TRBD1 matches 7 bases. The CDR3 extends over 13 amino acids. The germline gives CDR1 KGHSH, CDR2 LQKENI. J lost 8 bases, V lost 6 bases, and 9 bases had no gene match. The CDR3 reads CASSRDRTGEAFF. The CDR3 region has the DNA TGTGCCAGCTCTCGAGACCGGACAGGCGAAGCTTTCTTT.

This clone showed up just a few times. This chain joins TRBV19 and TRBJ1-1; 7 bases match TRBD1. The CDR3 sequence is 14 residues long. Germline loops: CDR1 LNHDA, CDR2 SQIVND (reference sequence). Trimming at V came to 9 bases and at J to 4 bases, leaving 11 bases not matched to a gene. The CDR3 spells CASRDSLATTEAFF. CDR3 DNA sequence: TGTGCCAGCCGGGACAGCCTAGCAACCACTGAAGCTTTCTTT. Filled out from reference TRBV19 and TRBJ1-1, the complete variable domain reads DGGITQSPKYLFRKEGQNVTLSCEQNLNHDAMYWYRQDPGQGLRLIYYSQIVNDFQKGDIAEGYSVSREKKESFPLTVTSAQKNPTAFYLCASRDSLATTEAFFGQGTRLTVV.

CDR3 region: CASRGREPRYGYTF. CDR3 nucleotides: TGTGCCAGCCGAGGCAGAGAACCCCGGTATGGCTACACCTTC. The chain carries TRBV28 and TRBJ1-2; D call uncertain. The CDR3 runs 14 residues. Trimming took off 8 bases at V and 5 bases at J, with 18 bases between the two ends. CDR1 is MDHEN and CDR2 is SYDVKM in the germline V gene.

The rearrangement joins TRBV5-1 to TRBJ2-2; the D gene is possibly TRBD1 (5 bases). CDR1 and CDR2 from the germline V gene are SGHRS and YFSETQ. Trimming pared 0 bases from V and 4 bases from J, leaving 10 bases between. CDR3 length equals 15 residues. Here the CDR3 reads CASSLGTIVTGELFF. The CDR3 DNA is TGCGCCAGCAGCTTGGGGACAATTGTCACCGGGGAGCTGTTTTTT. The full variable domain, its missing parts supplied by reference TRBV5-1 and TRBJ2-2, is KAGVTQTPRYLIKTRGQQVTLSCSPISGHRSVSWYQQTPGQGLQFLFEYFSETQRNKGNFPGRFSGRQFSNSRSEMNVSTLELGDSALYLCASSLGTIVTGELFFGEGSRLTVL.

J is TRBJ1-2 and V is TRBV19; D is ambiguous. Germline CDR1 is LNHDA and CDR2 is SQIVND (reference sequence). This CDR3 spans 15 amino acids. The V and J ends lost 10 bases and 4 bases respectively, with 22 bases between them. CDR3 coding DNA: TGTGCCACCGAAAACCCGACTTCCCGGATCTATGGCTACACCTTC. It is translated as CATENPTSRIYGYTF.

V gene TRBV4-2 combines with J gene TRBJ2-2, with D tentatively TRBD2 (6 bases). The CDR3 consists of 16 residues. CDR1 and CDR2 from the germline V gene are LGHNA and YNFKEQ. V lost 0 bases to trimming and J lost 6 bases, with 14 bases between them. The CDR3 is CASSQDNSWGAGELFF. Written as DNA, the CDR3 is TGTGCCAGCAGCCAAGATAATTCGTGGGGGGCCGGGGAGCTGTTTTTT.

In its sample, this clone was seen a few times. J is TRBJ2-1 and V is TRBV5-4; D is possibly TRBD2 (6 bases). Trimming removed 4 bases at V and 7 bases at J, with 15 bases between. Germline loops: CDR1 SGHNT, CDR2 YYREEE (reference sequence). The CDR3 spans 14 residues. The CDR3 bases are TGTGCCAGCAGCCCACCGGGAGAAAGAAATGAGCAGTTCTTC. Translated: CASSPPGERNEQFF. The variable domain in full, with the rest retrieved from reference TRBV5-4 and TRBJ2-1, is ETGVTQSPTHLIKTRGQQVTLRCSSQSGHNTVSWYQQALGQGPQFIFQYYREEENGRGNFPPRFSGLQFPNYSSELNVNALELDDSALYLCASSPPGERNEQFFGPGTRLTVL.

The chain is built from TRBV11-3 and TRBJ1-1; weak D call: TRBD1 (6 bases). CDR1 and CDR2 (germline): SGHNT, YENEEA. CDR3 size: 12 residues. Trimming shortened V by 4 bases and J by 9 bases, and 12 bases separated the two germline ends. The CDR3, as DNA: TGTGCCAGCAGCTCCGGACAGTCAAAAGCTTTCTTT. Its translation: CASSSGQSKAFF.

V and J are TRBV5-4 and TRBJ2-3; D perhaps matches TRBD2 (6 bases). The CDR3 runs to 13 residues. The germline V gene has CDR1 SGHNT and CDR2 YYREEE (reference sequence). The V gene lost 1 base and the J gene lost 6 bases, with 9 bases spanning the gap. The CDR3 DNA sequence: TGTGCCAGCAGCTTGCCCCGGGGGGATACGCAGTATTTT. This gives the protein CASSLPRGDTQYF.

The chain employs TRBV5-6 and TRBJ2-7; D may be TRBD2 (5 bases). Germline assignment: CDR1 SGHDT and CDR2 YYEEEE. V lost 0 bases and J lost 2, with 12 bases in between. The CDR3 sequence is 15 residues long. The chain's CDR3 is CASSLDPGSTYEQYF. DNA for the CDR3: TGTGCCAGCAGCTTGGATCCGGGGTCCACCTACGAGCAGTACTTC.

CDR3 DNA: TGTGCCAGCGGAAGGGAGGCCTACGAGCAGTACTTC. It codes for CASGREAYEQYF. V gene TRBV6-1 combines with J gene TRBJ2-7, with D tentatively TRBD2 (6 bases). Germline CDR1 reads MNHNS; CDR2 reads SASEGT. The CDR3 runs 12 residues. The ends were cut back, 8 bases at V and 2 bases at J, with 10 bases in the middle.

The chain uses TRBV7-8 and TRBJ1-2, with D possibly matching TRBD1 (5 bases). Germline V gene lookup returns CDR1 SGHVS and CDR2 FQNEAQ. The ends were cut back, 2 bases at V and 2 bases at J, with 12 bases in the middle. The CDR3 sequence is 15 residues long. The CDR3 nucleotides read TGTGCCAGCAGCTTATCGGCCAGGGTGAACTATGGCTACACCTTC. Its translation: CASSLSARVNYGYTF.

The chain employs TRBV23-1 and TRBJ2-3, with 8 bases matching TRBD1. TRBV23-1 is reported as an ORF; its role is uncertain. This CDR3 is built from 19 residues. Losses at the gene ends were 2 bases for V and 0 bases for J; bases not matched to a gene: 13. The CDR3: CASSQGQGGPPTSTDTQYF. CDR3 sequence (DNA): TGCGCCAGCAGTCAAGGACAGGGAGGCCCTCCTACTAGCACAGATACGCAGTATTTT.

The gene calls are TRBV2 and TRBJ2-2; 9 bases line up with TRBD1. Germline lookup yields CDR1 SNHLY and CDR2 FYNNEI. The CDR3 is made up of 14 amino acids. Germline trimming cut 6 bases from V and 6 bases from J; bases unmatched to any gene: 5. The CDR3 loop is CASRDRGVPGELFF. The CDR3 nucleotides read TGTGCCAGCAGGGACAGGGGTGTTCCCGGGGAGCTGTTTTTT.

This chain joins TRBV9 and TRBJ2-1, with 9 bases matching TRBD2. V lost 0 bases to trimming and J lost 8 bases; unmatched junction nucleotides: 15. Germline V lookup: CDR1 SGDLS, CDR2 YYNGEE. This CDR3 contains 18 residues. The CDR3 region has the DNA TGTGCCAGCAGCGTAGAGGTCGGCTCGAGCGGGGGGTTAGATGAGCAGTTCTTC. Its translation: CASSVEVGSSGGLDEQFF. The variable domain in full, completed from reference TRBV9 and TRBJ2-1, reads DSGVTQTPKHLITATGQRVTLRCSPRSGDLSVYWYQQSLDQGLQFLIQYYNGEERAKGNILERFSAQQFPDLHSELNLSSLELGDSALYFCASSVEVGSSGGLDEQFFGPGTRLTVL.

This clone was found a few times. A junction end diverges from the germline sequence, so it may reflect a read error. The genes are TRBV7-7 and TRBJ2-5; D is unresolved. The CDR3 has 14 amino acids. Germline-derived CDR1 and CDR2 are SSHAT and FNYEAQ (reference sequence). CDR3 in DNA: TGTGCTAGCAGCTTCAGTCTCCTAGAAGAGACCCAGTACTTC. This gives the protein CASSFSLLEETQYF.

CDR3 bases: TGTGCCAGCAGTGACTATGGACAGGGGAACTACGAGCAGTACTTC. As protein: CASSDYGQGNYEQYF. This chain links TRBV6-1 with TRBJ2-7; 9 bases map to TRBD1. V was pared by 3 bases and J by 3 bases, with 6 bases of the junction left unmatched. There are 15 residues in the CDR3. Germline V gene lookup returns CDR1 MNHNS and CDR2 SASEGT.